These 23 T cell receptor beta chains originate from one sample sequenced in a study of blood T cell repertoires in COVID-19. Sequenced by immunoSEQ multiplex PCR; TCRdb stores in-frame clones only, minus some. The data contain about 180,000 clones, about 79% of them seen just once; the ten biggest clones take up about 15%. The sequenced sample was PBMCs or T cells enriched from blood (not recorded which). The receptors derive from a man in his fifties who had recovered from COVID-19.

V and J are TRBV5-8 and TRBJ1-1; possibly TRBD1 for D (5 bases). The V and J ends lost 0 bases and 4 bases respectively, with 10 bases between them. CDR1 and CDR2 (germline): SGHTS, YDEGEE. The CDR3 extends over 14 amino acids. CDR3 coding DNA: TGTGCCAGCAGCTTGGGGTCGACAGTCACTGAAGCTTTCTTT. Its translation is CASSLGSTVTEAFF.

The rearrangement links TRBV2 to TRBJ2-5; no firm D call. The germline V gene has CDR1 SNHLY and CDR2 FYNNEI. CDR3 length: 11 amino acids. The V and J ends lost 3 bases and 5 bases respectively, with 4 bases between them. The CDR3 DNA is TGTGCCAGCAGTGACTTCGAGACCCAGTACTTC. Protein product: CASSDFETQYF.

V gene TRBV7-9 combines with J gene TRBJ2-7; the D gene is possibly TRBD1 (5 bases). Trimming removed 0 bases from V and 3 bases from J, with 12 bases in between. The length of the CDR3 is 15 residues. Germline CDR1 and CDR2: SEHNR and FQNEAQ (reference sequence). Here the CDR3 reads CASSLAGAENYEQYF. The CDR3 nucleotides are TGTGCCAGCAGCTTAGCAGGGGCCGAAAACTACGAGCAGTACTTC.

The chain uses TRBV9 and TRBJ1-3, with 7 bases that match TRBD1. The CDR3 is 15 amino acids. CDR1 is SGDLS, CDR2 YYNGEE, per germline. The V segment lost 0 bases and the J segment 7 bases; nucleotides outside the gene matches: 7. This CDR3 is CASSVAGGNGNTIYF. CDR3 bases: TGTGCCAGCAGCGTAGCAGGGGGGAATGGGAACACCATATATTTT.

The V call is TRBV2, the J call TRBJ2-2, with TRBD1 matching 10 bases. Germline CDR1 SNHLY, CDR2 FYNNEI. This CDR3 has 14 residues. V was clipped by 7 bases and J by 5 bases; unmatched bases: 4. CDR3 DNA: TGTGCCAGCACGACAGGGGGCCGAACCGGGGAGCTGTTTTTT. This translates into CASTTGGRTGELFF.

The chain combines TRBV10-3 with TRBJ2-5; no firm D call. This CDR3 is built from 14 residues. The V gene lost 0 bases and the J gene lost 4 bases, with 9 bases spanning the gap. Germline CDR1 and CDR2: ENHRY and SYGVKD. The CDR3 sequence is CAISESSVGETQYF. CDR3 sequence (DNA): TGTGCCATCAGTGAGTCCTCGGTTGGAGAGACCCAGTACTTC.

This clone was detected once. The V gene is TRBV19, the J gene TRBJ1-5, with D unclear. The CDR3 is 15 residues long. V was clipped by 3 bases and J by 3 bases, with 12 bases between them. The germline CDR1 and CDR2 sequences are LNHDA and SQIVND (reference sequence). This CDR3 is CASSIMWASNQPQHF. The DNA of the CDR3 is TGTGCCAGTAGTATCATGTGGGCCTCCAATCAGCCCCAGCATTTT.

The V and J genes are TRBV19 and TRBJ2-1; D remains ambiguous. Germline V CDR1 and CDR2: LNHDA, SQIVND (reference sequence). V was clipped by 6 bases and J by 0 bases, with 9 bases between them. CDR3 length equals 14 residues. The CDR3 reads CASSGLSSYNEQFF. The CDR3 nucleotides are TGTGCCAGTAGCGGGTTAAGCTCCTACAATGAGCAGTTCTTC.

The chain employs TRBV5-8 and TRBJ2-2; TRBD1 is a possible D gene (5 bases). From germline, CDR1 is SGHTS and CDR2 YDEGEE. The CDR3 loop spans 14 amino acids. V was pared by 1 base and J by 9 bases, with 13 bases between. This chain's CDR3 is CASSLMGLSRELFF. DNA of the CDR3: TGTGCCAGCAGCTTGATGGGGCTGAGCAGGGAGCTGTTTTTT. Supplemented by reference TRBV5-8 and TRBJ2-2, the full variable domain reads EAGVTQSPTHLIKTRGQQATLRCSPISGHTSVYWYQQALGLGLQFLLWYDEGEERNRGNFPPRFSGRQFPNYSSELNVNALELEDSALYLCASSLMGLSRELFFGEGSRLTVL.

V and J are TRBV19 and TRBJ1-4; unclear D gene. Germline V gene sequence: CDR1 LNHDA, CDR2 SQIVND (reference sequence). The V end lost 10 bases, the J end lost 2 bases, and 11 bases lay between the germline ends. The CDR3 totals 13 residues. The CDR3 sequence is CATVESTNEKLFF. CDR3 nucleotides: TGTGCCACTGTGGAGTCGACTAATGAAAAACTGTTTTTT. The variable domain in full, completed from reference TRBV19 and TRBJ1-4, reads DGGITQSPKYLFRKEGQNVTLSCEQNLNHDAMYWYRQDPGQGLRLIYYSQIVNDFQKGDIAEGYSVSREKKESFPLTVTSAQKNPTAFYLCATVESTNEKLFFGSGTQLSVL.

This clone was observed once. The genes are TRBV10-1 and TRBJ2-7; possible D gene TRBD2, 6 bases. V was cut by 2 bases and J by 5 bases, with 19 bases left in between. The CDR3 extends over 16 amino acids. Germline loops: CDR1 WNHNN, CDR2 SYGVQD (reference sequence). The CDR3 coding sequence is TGCGCCAGCAGTGAGGGACTAAGAACCCCAACGGACGAGCAGTACTTC. Its protein product is CASSEGLRTPTDEQYF.

The V call is TRBV30, the J call TRBJ1-1, with TRBD1 as a possible D gene (5 bases). The CDR3 runs 13 residues. Trimming cost V 1 base and J 1 base, with 7 bases left between them. CDR1 is GTSNPN, CDR2 SVGIG, per germline (reference sequence). CDR3 coding DNA: TGTGCCTGGAGTGAAACAGGGAACACTGAAGCTTTCTTT. Translated: CAWSETGNTEAFF.

This chain links TRBV6-5 with TRBJ1-4; TRBD1 aligns across 8 bases. Germline loops: CDR1 MNHEY, CDR2 SVGAGI. The J segment lost 8 bases and the V segment lost 8 bases, leaving 10 bases of the junction unmatched. The CDR3 covers 14 residues. The CDR3 loop is CASGFRGQMEKLFF. CDR3 nucleotide sequence: TGTGCCAGCGGCTTCAGGGGGCAAATGGAAAAACTGTTTTTT.

The chain joins TRBV19 to TRBJ1-3; 7 bases are shared with TRBD1. J lost 2 bases, V lost 3 bases, and 4 bases had no gene match. This CDR3 is built from 15 residues. Per germline, CDR1 LNHDA and CDR2 SQIVND (reference sequence). The CDR3 coding sequence is TGTGCCAGTAGTATGATGGGGACAGCTGGAAACACCATATATTTT. Translated, it gives CASSMMGTAGNTIYF.

This rearrangement joins TRBV4-1 to TRBJ1-2; 8 bases line up with TRBD1. The CDR3 is 14 amino acids. Germline CDR1 reads MGHRA; CDR2 reads YSYEKL. Germline trimming cut 4 bases from V and 2 bases from J; bases unmatched to any gene: 3. In DNA form, the CDR3 reads TGCGCCAGCAGCCCAGGGGGCGTCAACTATGGCTACACCTTC. Translating it yields CASSPGGVNYGYTF.

The chain has TRBV7-9 and TRBJ1-1; D is undetermined. Per the germline V gene, CDR1 is SEHNR and CDR2 is FQNEAQ (reference sequence). V lost 5 bases, J lost 0 bases, and 10 bases lay in between. The CDR3 loop spans 14 amino acids. CDR3 protein: CASSQDGVNTEAFF. The CDR3 nucleotides read TGTGCCAGCAGCCAAGACGGAGTGAACACTGAAGCTTTCTTT.

This clone came up a few times. The DNA for the CDR3 is TGTGCCATTCGGACAGACTCTAATCAGCCCCAGCATTTT. Translating gives CAIRTDSNQPQHF. This sequence joins TRBV10-3 and TRBJ1-5; tentative D call: TRBD1 (6 bases). This CDR3 contains 13 residues. In germline, CDR1 is ENHRY, CDR2 SYGVKD. V shed 9 bases and J shed 4 bases, with 13 bases lying between them.

V is TRBV19 and J is TRBJ2-5, with 7 bases lining up with TRBD2. With 4 bases clipped from V and 6 bases from J, the junction kept 11 bases outside the gene matches. The CDR3 covers 15 residues. Germline values: CDR1 LNHDA, CDR2 SQIVND (reference sequence). For the CDR3, the DNA is TGTGCCAGTAGTACGACTAGCCTCGGAGGGAAGACCCAGTACTTC. Translating gives CASSTTSLGGKTQYF.

The chain carries TRBV6-5 and TRBJ2-7; 7 positions agree with TRBD2. Germline V gene sequence: CDR1 MNHEY, CDR2 SVGAGI. The CDR3 totals 13 residues. J was trimmed by 3 bases and V by 9 bases; bases with no gene match: 8. The CDR3 protein is CARSPREVYEQYF. DNA for the CDR3: TGTGCCAGATCGCCTCGGGAGGTCTACGAGCAGTACTTC.

V usage is TRBV5-8 and J usage is TRBJ1-5; D may be TRBD1 (6 bases). V was cut by 0 bases and J by 2 bases, with 12 bases left in between. CDR1 and CDR2 from the germline V gene are SGHTS and YDEGEE. The CDR3 is 16 residues long. In DNA, the CDR3 is TGTGCCAGCAGCTTGGCCAGGGGAAGAGGCAATCAGCCCCAGCATTTT. This sequence encodes CASSLARGRGNQPQHF.

This chain uses TRBV11-2 with TRBJ1-3; possible D gene TRBD1, 6 bases. Looked up from germline, CDR1 is SGHAT and CDR2 is FQNNGV. V was clipped by 5 bases and J by 0 bases, with 11 bases between them. This CDR3 is 15 amino acids long. CDR3 sequence: CASSITGSSGNTIYF. The CDR3 nucleotides read TGTGCCAGCAGCATTACAGGGAGCTCTGGAAACACCATATATTTT.

This clone has more than one count but fewer than ten. This chain links TRBV30 with TRBJ1-3; the D gene is possibly TRBD1 (6 bases). Trimming cost V 8 bases and J 7 bases, with 15 bases left between them. CDR3 size: 12 residues. Germline loops: CDR1 GTSNPN, CDR2 SVGIG (reference sequence). CDR3 sequence (DNA): TGTGCCAGACAGGCGGCGATGAACACCATATATTTT. Protein: CARQAAMNTIYF. The variable domain in full, completed from reference TRBV30 and TRBJ1-3, reads SQTIHQWPATLVQPVGSPLSLECTVEGTSNPNLYWYRQAAGRGLQLLFYSVGIGQISSEVPQNLSASRPQDRQFILSSKKLLLSDSGFYLCARQAAMNTIYFGEGSWLTVV.

The gene calls are TRBV2 and TRBJ1-1; D unresolved. V was trimmed by 5 bases and J by 5 bases, leaving 9 bases between them. CDR3 size: 12 residues. Germline CDR1 and CDR2: SNHLY and FYNNEI. CDR3 sequence (DNA): TGTGCCAGCAGTCGCGGGAGGACTGAAGCTTTCTTT. It codes for CASSRGRTEAFF.